This T cell receptor (beta chain) was found in a study of blood T cell repertoires in COVID-19. Study as a whole: Among Cohort 3 donors, those recovered had two negative PCRs, clearance, or symptom resolution. The United States, Italy and Spain were the sources of the acute and convalescent COVID-19 samples.

The data were produced by immunoSEQ multiplex PCR, yet TCRdb's version contains in-frame clones alone and is incomplete. The table records about 170,000 clones, approximately 79% of them present only once. The germline V gene has CDR1 SGHRS and CDR2 YFSETQ. Trimming removed 4 bases from V and 6 bases from J; junction bases left unmatched: 10. The CDR3 is made up of 15 amino acids. The sequence was obtained from a woman aged 65 to 85 in a cohort exposed to, infected with or recovered from COVID-19 (not recorded which). V is TRBV5-1 and J is TRBJ2-7, with 10 bases that match TRBD2. The specimen was PBMCs or T cells enriched from blood (not recorded which). For the CDR3, the DNA is TGCGCCAGCAGCCGTACTAGCGGGACCGTCGGCGAGCAGTACTTC. Protein product: CASSRTSGTVGEQYF.